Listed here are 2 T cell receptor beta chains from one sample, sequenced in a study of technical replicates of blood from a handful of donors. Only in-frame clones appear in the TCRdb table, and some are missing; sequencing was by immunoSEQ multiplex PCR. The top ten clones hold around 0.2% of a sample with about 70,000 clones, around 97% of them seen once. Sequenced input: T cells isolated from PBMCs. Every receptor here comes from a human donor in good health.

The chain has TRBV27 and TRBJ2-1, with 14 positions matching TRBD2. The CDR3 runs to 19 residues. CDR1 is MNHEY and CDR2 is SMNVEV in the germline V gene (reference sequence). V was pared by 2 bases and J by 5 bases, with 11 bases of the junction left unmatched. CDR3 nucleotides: TGTGCCAGCAGTTTACTGGGACTAGCGGGAGAAGGTCACAACAATGAGCAGTTCTTC. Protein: CASSLLGLAGEGHNNEQFF.

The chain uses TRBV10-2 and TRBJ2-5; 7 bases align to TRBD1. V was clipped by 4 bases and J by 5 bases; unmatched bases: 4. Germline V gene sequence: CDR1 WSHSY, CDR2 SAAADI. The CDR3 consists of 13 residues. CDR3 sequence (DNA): TGCGCCAGCAGTGGGGACAGTGGGGAGACCCAGTACTTC. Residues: CASSGDSGETQYF.